The clone carrying this T cell receptor (beta chain) was counted once. The entry originates in a study of blood T cell repertoires in COVID-19. Generated by immunoSEQ multiplex PCR, the TCRdb table keeps only in-frame clones and is missing some. Altogether under 350,000 clones are present, roughly 85% being singletons, with the ten largest covering roughly 4.2%. CDR3 length equals 13 residues. CDR1 LNHDA and CDR2 SQIVND come from the germline V gene (reference sequence). V was pared by 6 bases and J by 4 bases, with 7 bases between. J is TRBJ1-6 and V is TRBV19; unclear D gene. Sequenced: PBMCs or T cells enriched from blood (not recorded which). This clonotype originated in a middle-aged woman with acute COVID-19. CDR3 nucleotide sequence: TGTGCCAGTAGGGCGGGATATAATTCACCCCTCCACTTT. The encoded protein is CASRAGYNSPLHF.